The sequence of this TCR beta chain was determined in a study of cytotoxic CD8 clonotypes in ibrutinib-treated CLL. The study's findings and limits: Ibrutinib response saw clonality rise, and progression saw it return toward baseline.

In regard to this clone: Its target is unknown.

Trimming removed 6 bases at V and 6 bases at J, with 11 bases between. CDR3 size: 12 residues. Germline V gene lookup returns CDR1 SQVTM and CDR2 ANQGSEA. Assay: immunoSEQ multiplex PCR; the TCRdb copy retains only in-frame clones and omits some. The table shows about 200,000 clones, with approximately 79% occurring only once. The sequence came from a human donor with chronic lymphocytic leukemia. The rearrangement uses TRBV29-1 and TRBJ2-2; D is perhaps TRBD2 (6 bases). The specimen was PBMCs, collected after 12 months of ibrutinib treatment. DNA of the CDR3: TGCAGCGTCCAAACGGGGGCCGGGGAGCTGTTTTTT. Protein product: CSVQTGAGELFF.